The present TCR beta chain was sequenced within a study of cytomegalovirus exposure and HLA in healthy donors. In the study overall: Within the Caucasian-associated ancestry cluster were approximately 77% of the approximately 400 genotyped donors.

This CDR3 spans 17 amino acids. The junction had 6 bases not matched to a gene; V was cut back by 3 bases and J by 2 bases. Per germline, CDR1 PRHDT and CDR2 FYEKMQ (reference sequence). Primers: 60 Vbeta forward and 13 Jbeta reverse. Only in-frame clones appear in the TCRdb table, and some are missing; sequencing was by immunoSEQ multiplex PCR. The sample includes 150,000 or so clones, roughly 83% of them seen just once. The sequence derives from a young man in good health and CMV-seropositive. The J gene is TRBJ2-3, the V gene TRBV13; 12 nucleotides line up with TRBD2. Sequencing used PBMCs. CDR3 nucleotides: TGTGCCAGCAGCTTCCTCGGACTAGCGGGGTTCACAGATACGCAGTATTTT. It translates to CASSFLGLAGFTDTQYF.